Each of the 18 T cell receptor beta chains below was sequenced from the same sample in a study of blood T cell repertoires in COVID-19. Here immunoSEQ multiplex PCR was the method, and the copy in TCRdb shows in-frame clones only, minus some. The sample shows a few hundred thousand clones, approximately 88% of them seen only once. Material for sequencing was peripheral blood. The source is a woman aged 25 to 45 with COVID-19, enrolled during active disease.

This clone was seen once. CDR3 protein: CASSPGIANYGYTF. Here the CDR3 DNA reads TGTGCCAGCAGTCCAGGGATAGCTAACTATGGCTACACCTTC. The J gene is TRBJ1-2, the V gene TRBV27; TRBD1 is a possible D gene (5 bases). Germline V CDR1 and CDR2: MNHEY, SMNVEV (reference sequence). Trimming removed 5 bases at V and 0 bases at J, with 10 bases between. The CDR3 runs 14 residues.

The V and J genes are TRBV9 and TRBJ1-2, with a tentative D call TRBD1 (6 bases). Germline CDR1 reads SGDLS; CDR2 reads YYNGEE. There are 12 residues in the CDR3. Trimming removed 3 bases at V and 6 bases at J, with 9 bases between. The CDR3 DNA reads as TGTGCCAGCAGCGACAGGGTGAATGGCTACACCTTC. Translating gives CASSDRVNGYTF. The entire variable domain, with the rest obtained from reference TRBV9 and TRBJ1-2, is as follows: DSGVTQTPKHLITATGQRVTLRCSPRSGDLSVYWYQQSLDQGLQFLIQYYNGEERAKGNILERFSAQQFPDLHSELNLSSLELGDSALYFCASSDRVNGYTFGSGTRLTVV.

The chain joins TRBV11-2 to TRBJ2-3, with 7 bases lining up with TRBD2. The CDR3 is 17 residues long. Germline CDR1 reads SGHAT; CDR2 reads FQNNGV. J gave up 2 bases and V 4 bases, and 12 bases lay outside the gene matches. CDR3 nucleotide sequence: TGTGCCAGCAGCTCCCCGATCCGGACTAGTTCCACAGATACGCAGTATTTT. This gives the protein CASSSPIRTSSTDTQYF.

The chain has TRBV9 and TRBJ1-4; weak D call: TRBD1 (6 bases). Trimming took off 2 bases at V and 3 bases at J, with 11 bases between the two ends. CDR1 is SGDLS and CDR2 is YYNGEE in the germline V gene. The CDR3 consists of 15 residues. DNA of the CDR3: TGTGCCAGCAGCGTTGGGGGCAGTGCTAATGAAAAACTGTTTTTT. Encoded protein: CASSVGGSANEKLFF.

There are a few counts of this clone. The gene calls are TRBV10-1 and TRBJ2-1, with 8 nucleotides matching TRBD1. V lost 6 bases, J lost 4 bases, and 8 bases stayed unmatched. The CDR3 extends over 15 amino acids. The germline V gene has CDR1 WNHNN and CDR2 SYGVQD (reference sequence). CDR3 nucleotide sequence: TGCGCCAGCAGCTCTGGGCAGGGGGCATACAATGAGCAGTTCTTC. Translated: CASSSGQGAYNEQFF.

CDR3 bases: TGCAGCGTTGAATGGGGGGAGTTTTCCTACGAGCAGTACGTC. Amino acid sequence: CSVEWGEFSYEQYV. The chain links TRBV29-1 to TRBJ2-7; TRBD2 is a possible D gene (6 bases). Germline V lookup: CDR1 SQVTM, CDR2 ANQGSEA. CDR3 length: 14 amino acids. The V gene lost 2 bases and the J gene lost 1 base, with 12 bases spanning the gap.

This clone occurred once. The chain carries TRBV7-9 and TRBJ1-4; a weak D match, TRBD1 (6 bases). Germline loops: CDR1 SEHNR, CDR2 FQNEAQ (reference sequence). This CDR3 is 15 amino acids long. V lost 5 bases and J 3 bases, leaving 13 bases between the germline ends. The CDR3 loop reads CASSQTQGSNEKLFF. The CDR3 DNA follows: TGTGCCAGCAGCCAGACACAGGGCTCTAATGAAAAACTGTTTTTT. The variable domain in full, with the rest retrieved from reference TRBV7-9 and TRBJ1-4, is DTGVSQNPRHKITKRGQNVTFRCDPISEHNRLYWYRQTLGQGPEFLTYFQNEAQLEKSRLLSDRFSAERPKGSFSTLEIQRTEQGDSAMYLCASSQTQGSNEKLFFGSGTQLSVL.

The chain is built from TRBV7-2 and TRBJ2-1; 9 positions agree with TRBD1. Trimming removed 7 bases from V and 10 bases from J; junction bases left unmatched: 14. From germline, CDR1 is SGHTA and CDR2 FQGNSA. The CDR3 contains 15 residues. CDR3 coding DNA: TGTGCCAGCACTCAACAGGGGGCGTTGACCTCAGAGCAGTTCTTC. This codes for CASTQQGALTSEQFF. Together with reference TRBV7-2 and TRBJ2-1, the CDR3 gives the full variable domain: GAGVSQSPSNKVTEKGKDVELRCDPISGHTALYWYRQSLGQGLEFLIYFQGNSAPDKSGLPSDRFSAERTGGSVSTLTIQRTQQEDSAVYLCASTQQGALTSEQFFGPGTRLTVL.

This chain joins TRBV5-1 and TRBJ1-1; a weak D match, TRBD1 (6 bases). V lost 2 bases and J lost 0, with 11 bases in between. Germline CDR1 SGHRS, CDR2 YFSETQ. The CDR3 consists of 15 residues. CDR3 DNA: TGCGCCAGCAGCTTAACAGGGTTCATGAACACTGAAGCTTTCTTT. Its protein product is CASSLTGFMNTEAFF.

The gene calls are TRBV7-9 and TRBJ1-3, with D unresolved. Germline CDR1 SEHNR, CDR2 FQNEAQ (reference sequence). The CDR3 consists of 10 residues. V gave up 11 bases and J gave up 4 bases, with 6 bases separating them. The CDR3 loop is CAPGGNTIYF. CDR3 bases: TGTGCCCCGGGGGGAAACACCATATATTTT.

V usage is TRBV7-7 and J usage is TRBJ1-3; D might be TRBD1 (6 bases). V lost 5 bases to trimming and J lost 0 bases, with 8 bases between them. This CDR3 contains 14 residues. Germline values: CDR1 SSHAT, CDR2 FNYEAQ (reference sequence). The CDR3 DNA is TGTGCCAGCAGCCCGGACAGCTCTGGAAACACCATATATTTT. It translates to CASSPDSSGNTIYF.

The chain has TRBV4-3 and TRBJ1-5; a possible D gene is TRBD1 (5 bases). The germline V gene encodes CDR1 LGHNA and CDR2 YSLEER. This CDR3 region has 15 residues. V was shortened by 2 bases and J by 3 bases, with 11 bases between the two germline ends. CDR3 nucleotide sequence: TGCGCCAGCAGCCAATCGTACAGGTCCAATCAGCCCCAGCATTTT. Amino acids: CASSQSYRSNQPQHF.

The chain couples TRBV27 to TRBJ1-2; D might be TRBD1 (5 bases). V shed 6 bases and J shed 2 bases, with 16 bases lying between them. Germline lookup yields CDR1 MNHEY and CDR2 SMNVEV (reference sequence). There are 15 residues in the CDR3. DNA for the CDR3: TGTGCCAGCAGGGATCTTGCGGGACCCAACTATGGCTACACCTTC. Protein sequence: CASRDLAGPNYGYTF.

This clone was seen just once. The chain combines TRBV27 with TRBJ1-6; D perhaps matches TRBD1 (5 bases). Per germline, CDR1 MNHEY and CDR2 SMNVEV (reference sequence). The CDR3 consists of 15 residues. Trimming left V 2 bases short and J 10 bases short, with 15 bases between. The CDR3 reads CASSLVAVWGSPLHF. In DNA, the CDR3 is TGTGCCAGCAGTTTAGTTGCTGTTTGGGGCTCACCCCTCCACTTT.

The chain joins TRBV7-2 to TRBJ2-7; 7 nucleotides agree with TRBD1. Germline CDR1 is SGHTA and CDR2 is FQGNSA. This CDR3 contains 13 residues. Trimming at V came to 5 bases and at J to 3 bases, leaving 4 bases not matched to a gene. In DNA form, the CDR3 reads TGTGCCAGCAGCCGGGACAGCCGCTACGAGCAGTACTTC. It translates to CASSRDSRYEQYF. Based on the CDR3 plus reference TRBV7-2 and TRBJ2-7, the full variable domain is GAGVSQSPSNKVTEKGKDVELRCDPISGHTALYWYRQSLGQGLEFLIYFQGNSAPDKSGLPSDRFSAERTGGSVSTLTIQRTQQEDSAVYLCASSRDSRYEQYFGPGTRLTVT.

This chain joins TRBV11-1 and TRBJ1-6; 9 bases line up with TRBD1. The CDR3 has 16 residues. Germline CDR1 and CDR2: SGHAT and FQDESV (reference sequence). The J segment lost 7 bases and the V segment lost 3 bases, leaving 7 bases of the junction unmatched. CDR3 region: CASSLSRTGANSPLHF. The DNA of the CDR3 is TGTGCCAGCAGCTTGTCGCGGACAGGGGCAAATTCACCCCTCCACTTT.

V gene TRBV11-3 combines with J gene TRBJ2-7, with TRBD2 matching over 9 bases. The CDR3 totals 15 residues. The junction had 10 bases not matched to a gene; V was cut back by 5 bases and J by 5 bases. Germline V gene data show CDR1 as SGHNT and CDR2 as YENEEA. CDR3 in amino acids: CASSRPGLASHEQYF. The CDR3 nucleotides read TGTGCCAGCAGCCGTCCGGGACTAGCTTCTCACGAGCAGTACTTC.

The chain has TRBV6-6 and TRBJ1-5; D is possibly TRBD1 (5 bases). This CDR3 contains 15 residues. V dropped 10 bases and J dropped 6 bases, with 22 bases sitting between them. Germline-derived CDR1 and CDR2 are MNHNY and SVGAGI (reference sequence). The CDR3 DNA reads TGTGCCACCCGGCCCGGACATTCACCCAGTCAGCCCCAGCATTTT. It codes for CATRPGHSPSQPQHF.